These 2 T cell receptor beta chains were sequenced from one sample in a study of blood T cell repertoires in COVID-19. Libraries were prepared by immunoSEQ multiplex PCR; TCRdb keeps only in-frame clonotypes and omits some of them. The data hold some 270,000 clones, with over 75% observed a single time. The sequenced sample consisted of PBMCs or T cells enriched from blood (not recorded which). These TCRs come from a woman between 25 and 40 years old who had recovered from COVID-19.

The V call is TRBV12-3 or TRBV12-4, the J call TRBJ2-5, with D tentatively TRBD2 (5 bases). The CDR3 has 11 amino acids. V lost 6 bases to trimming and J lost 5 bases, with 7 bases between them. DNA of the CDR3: TGTGCCAGCAGGAGAGGGGAGACCCAGTACTTC. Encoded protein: CASRRGETQYF.

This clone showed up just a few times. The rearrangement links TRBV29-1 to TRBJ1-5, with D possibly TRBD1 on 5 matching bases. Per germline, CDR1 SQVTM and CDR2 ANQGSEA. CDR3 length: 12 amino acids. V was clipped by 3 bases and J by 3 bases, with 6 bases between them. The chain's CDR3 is CSVEGPNQPQHF. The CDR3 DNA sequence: TGCAGCGTTGAGGGGCCCAATCAGCCCCAGCATTTT.